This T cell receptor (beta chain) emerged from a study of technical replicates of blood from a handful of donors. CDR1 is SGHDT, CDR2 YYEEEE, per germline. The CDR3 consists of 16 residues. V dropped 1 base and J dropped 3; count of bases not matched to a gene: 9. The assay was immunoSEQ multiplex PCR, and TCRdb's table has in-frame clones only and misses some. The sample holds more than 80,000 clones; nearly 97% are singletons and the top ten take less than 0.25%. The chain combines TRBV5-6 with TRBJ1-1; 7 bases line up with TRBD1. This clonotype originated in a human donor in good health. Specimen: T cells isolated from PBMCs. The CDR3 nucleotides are TGTGCCAGCAGCTTGCGTGCTCCCGGGACAGACACTGAAGCTTTCTTT. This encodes CASSLRAPGTDTEAFF.